A single sample gave rise to the 24 T cell receptor beta chains below, sequenced in a study of cytomegalovirus exposure and HLA in healthy donors. In the PCR, 60 Vbeta and 13 Jbeta primers were used. The assay was immunoSEQ multiplex PCR, and TCRdb's table has in-frame clones only and misses some. The sample holds 95,000 to 100,000 clones; about 80% are singletons and the top ten take roughly 4.1%. The specimen sequenced was PBMCs. Source of these receptors: a man aged 40-49 years in good health and CMV-seronegative.

The chain couples TRBV6-6 to TRBJ1-5; 9 positions agree with TRBD1. Looked up from germline, CDR1 is MNHNY and CDR2 is SVGAGI (reference sequence). After removal of 5 bases from V and 5 bases from J, the junction contained 7 bases not matched to a gene. The CDR3 is made up of 15 amino acids. CDR3 sequence (DNA): TGTGCCAGCAGTGGACGGACAGGGGAGGATCAGCCCCAGCATTTT. Protein: CASSGRTGEDQPQHF.

This chain joins TRBV2 and TRBJ2-1, with D possibly TRBD1 on 5 matching bases. The V gene's germline CDR1 is SNHLY and CDR2 FYNNEI. CDR3 length equals 16 residues. Trimming shortened V by 2 bases and J by 4 bases, and 15 bases separated the two germline ends. The CDR3 DNA sequence: TGTGCCAGCAGTGAAAGTTGGACACCACTTTACAATGAGCAGTTCTTC. Protein: CASSESWTPLYNEQFF.

This clone was found a few times. V usage is TRBV9 and J usage is TRBJ1-4; D not resolved. This CDR3 has 13 amino acids. From germline, CDR1 is SGDLS and CDR2 YYNGEE. V shed 4 bases and J shed 8 bases, with 12 bases lying between them. The CDR3 DNA reads TGTGCCAGCAGCATGGTGGGCAGGGAAAAACTGTTTTTT. This encodes CASSMVGREKLFF.

This rearrangement joins TRBV7-8 to TRBJ2-1, with D possibly matching TRBD1 (6 bases). CDR3 length: 13 residues. Germline CDR1 SGHVS, CDR2 FQNEAQ. Trimming took off 4 bases at V and 6 bases at J, with 10 bases between the two ends. The CDR3 nucleotides are TGTGCCAGCAGCTGGGGCAGGGGCAATGAGCAGTTCTTC. This codes for CASSWGRGNEQFF. The entire variable domain, with the rest obtained from reference TRBV7-8 and TRBJ2-1, is as follows: GAGVSQSPRYKVAKRGQDVALRCDPISGHVSLFWYQQALGQGPEFLTYFQNEAQLDKSGLPSDRFFAERPEGSVSTLKIQRTQQEDSAVYLCASSWGRGNEQFFGPGTRLTVL.

The rearrangement links TRBV19 to TRBJ2-6; TRBD1 matches 8 bases. With 3 bases clipped from V and 3 bases from J, the junction kept 7 bases outside the gene matches. Germline values: CDR1 LNHDA, CDR2 SQIVND (reference sequence). The CDR3 totals 17 residues. DNA of the CDR3: TGTGCCAGTAGTATCGTTCAGGGGGCGCTTGGGGCCAACGTCCTGACTTTC. This encodes CASSIVQGALGANVLTF.

This chain joins TRBV10-2 and TRBJ1-1; TRBD1 aligns across 7 bases. Germline trimming cut 3 bases from V and 8 bases from J; bases unmatched to any gene: 3. CDR3 size: 12 residues. Looked up from germline, CDR1 is WSHSY and CDR2 is SAAADI. The CDR3 DNA sequence: TGCGCCAGCAGTGACCCGACAGGGGAAGCTTTCTTT. Amino acids: CASSDPTGEAFF.

This clone was counted a few times. The chain combines TRBV7-6 with TRBJ2-2, with D tentatively TRBD1 (6 bases). This CDR3 has 16 amino acids. Trimming stripped 5 bases from V and 2 bases from J, with 15 bases between. Germline values: CDR1 SGHVS, CDR2 FNYEAQ. The CDR3 here is CASSPNRQENTGELFF. CDR3 in DNA: TGTGCCAGCAGCCCCAATCGACAGGAAAACACCGGGGAGCTGTTTTTT.

This chain joins TRBV4-1 and TRBJ1-4; weak D call: TRBD1 (6 bases). This CDR3 comprises 16 residues. Germline loops: CDR1 MGHRA, CDR2 YSYEKL. V was trimmed by 3 bases and J by 12 bases, leaving 23 bases between them. CDR3 sequence: CASSHRGQAVRGELFF. The CDR3 coding sequence is TGCGCCAGCAGCCATCGGGGTCAGGCGGTCAGGGGTGAACTGTTTTTT.

The genes are TRBV30 and TRBJ2-3, with 7 bases fitting TRBD1. The germline gives CDR1 GTSNPN, CDR2 SVGIG (reference sequence). The V segment lost 1 base and the J segment 2 bases; nucleotides outside the gene matches: 0. CDR3 size: 13 residues. The CDR3 is CAWSEGATDTQYF. CDR3 nucleotides: TGTGCCTGGAGTGAGGGGGCCACAGATACGCAGTATTTT.

The V call is TRBV2, the J call TRBJ2-2; 8 nucleotides line up with TRBD2. With V trimmed by 5 bases and J by 0 bases, 2 bases remained unmatched. Germline-derived CDR1 and CDR2 are SNHLY and FYNNEI. The CDR3 runs to 15 residues. CDR3 protein: CASSWTSSNTGELFF. The CDR3 DNA sequence: TGTGCCAGCAGTTGGACTAGCTCGAACACCGGGGAGCTGTTTTTT.

V and J are TRBV2 and TRBJ1-5; 8 bases map to TRBD1. Germline loops: CDR1 SNHLY, CDR2 FYNNEI. After removal of 5 bases from V and 0 bases from J, the junction contained 6 bases not matched to a gene. The CDR3 runs 16 residues. Here the CDR3 DNA reads TGTGCCAGCAGTTACCAGGGGGCTGGTAGCAATCAGCCCCAGCATTTT. Translated: CASSYQGAGSNQPQHF.

The chain is built from TRBV6-4 and TRBJ2-7, with TRBD1 identical over 7 bases. The V gene's germline CDR1 is MRHNA and CDR2 SNTAGT. The trim removed 6 bases at V and 5 bases at J, leaving 13 bases unmatched. The CDR3 consists of 15 residues. Written as DNA, the CDR3 is TGTGCCAGCAGCGAAAAACCTGGGACAGTCCACGAGCAGTACTTC. Protein sequence: CASSEKPGTVHEQYF.

J is TRBJ2-2 and V is TRBV15; the D gene is possibly TRBD1 (6 bases). V shed 1 base and J shed 4 bases, with 10 bases lying between them. This CDR3 spans 15 amino acids. Germline V gene sequence: CDR1 LNHNV, CDR2 YYDKDF (reference sequence). In DNA, the CDR3 is TGTGCCACCAGCAGAGGAGGGGGTCCCACCGGGGAGCTGTTTTTT. This gives the protein CATSRGGGPTGELFF.

The chain carries TRBV5-1 and TRBJ2-3, with D hard to call. The germline CDR1 and CDR2 sequences are SGHRS and YFSETQ. This CDR3 comprises 14 residues. Trimming removed 0 bases from V and 0 bases from J, with 5 bases in between. Here the CDR3 DNA reads TGCGCCAGCAGCTTGGGGAGAAGCACAGATACGCAGTATTTT. The encoded protein is CASSLGRSTDTQYF.

This chain connects TRBV10-3 to TRBJ1-5, with D hard to call. Germline CDR1 reads ENHRY; CDR2 reads SYGVKD. The V gene lost 5 bases and the J gene lost 0 bases, with 17 bases spanning the gap. This CDR3 contains 17 residues. The CDR3 is CAISPRRASASNQPQHF. CDR3 sequence (DNA): TGTGCCATCAGTCCCCGGCGGGCGTCGGCTAGCAATCAGCCCCAGCATTTT.

The V call is TRBV5-1, the J call TRBJ1-1; D perhaps matches TRBD1 (6 bases). CDR1 is SGHRS, CDR2 YFSETQ, per germline. V lost 6 bases and J 1 base, leaving 16 bases between the germline ends. The CDR3 contains 15 residues. The CDR3 bases are TGCGCCAGCACGACTTTTGGACAGCAGAACACTGAAGCTTTCTTT. Translated: CASTTFGQQNTEAFF.

This clone occurred once. The V call is TRBV9, the J call TRBJ1-3; possibly TRBD1 for D (5 bases). The ends were cut back, 4 bases at V and 0 bases at J, with 23 bases in the middle. There are 19 residues in the CDR3. Germline V gives CDR1 SGDLS, CDR2 YYNGEE. This chain's CDR3 is CASSPRRRVPSLSGNTIYF. Here the CDR3 DNA reads TGTGCCAGCAGCCCACGGCGCAGGGTGCCCAGCCTCTCTGGAAACACCATATATTTT.

V is TRBV2 and J is TRBJ2-5; D not resolved. Per germline, CDR1 SNHLY and CDR2 FYNNEI. The CDR3 consists of 15 residues. The V end was cut by 6 bases, the J end by 0 bases, with 14 bases between. CDR3 DNA sequence: TGTGCCAGCAGGAGACCGACACCGTACCAAGAGACCCAGTACTTC. Translating gives CASRRPTPYQETQYF. The complete variable domain, with remaining parts taken from reference TRBV2 and TRBJ2-5, reads EPEVTQTPSHQVTQMGQEVILRCVPISNHLYFYWYRQILGQKVEFLVSFYNNEISEKSEIFDDQFSVERPDGSNFTLKIRSTKLEDSAMYFCASRRPTPYQETQYFGPGTRLLVL.

This clone was recorded only once. The chain has TRBV9 and TRBJ1-2; D gene unclear. The CDR3 is made up of 15 amino acids. V lost 3 bases to trimming and J lost 6 bases, with 18 bases between them. Germline V gene sequence: CDR1 SGDLS, CDR2 YYNGEE. CDR3 DNA: TGTGCCAGCAGCGGGGATGGAGGGCCGGGGAATGGCTACACCTTC. Protein sequence: CASSGDGGPGNGYTF.

The J gene is TRBJ2-6, the V gene TRBV28; D remains ambiguous. Germline V gene data show CDR1 as MDHEN and CDR2 as SYDVKM. The length of the CDR3 is 15 residues. Trimming took 3 bases from V and 7 from J, leaving 13 bases between them. This CDR3 is CASSFIQTSANVLTF. For the CDR3, the DNA is TGTGCCAGCAGTTTCATACAGACCTCAGCCAACGTCCTGACTTTC.

The chain combines TRBV6-5 with TRBJ2-3, with 7 positions matching TRBD1. The CDR3 covers 14 residues. CDR1 is MNHEY, CDR2 SVGAGI, per germline. The ends lost 7 bases at V and 9 bases at J; junction bases unmatched: 13. This CDR3 is CASNRGPPSNTQYF. The CDR3, as DNA: TGTGCCAGCAATAGGGGGCCACCTTCTAACACGCAGTATTTT.

The CDR3 coding sequence is TGTGCCAGCAGCCCCGGGACAACATATTACAATGAGCAGTTCTTC. Its protein product is CASSPGTTYYNEQFF. This sequence joins TRBV28 and TRBJ2-1, with a tentative D call TRBD1 (6 bases). CDR1 is MDHEN and CDR2 is SYDVKM in the germline V gene. V dropped 6 bases and J dropped 4 bases, with 16 bases sitting between them. CDR3 size: 15 residues.

The chain links TRBV4-1 to TRBJ2-2; 8 positions agree with TRBD1. The CDR3 covers 16 residues. Trimming took 3 bases from V and 5 from J; bases not matched to a gene: 8. Germline V gives CDR1 MGHRA, CDR2 YSYEKL. The chain's CDR3 is CASSQDRQGRTGELFF. The CDR3 nucleotides are TGCGCCAGCAGCCAGGACCGACAGGGGAGGACCGGGGAGCTGTTTTTT.

The chain uses TRBV10-3 and TRBJ2-7, with D perhaps TRBD2 (5 bases). The CDR3 extends over 17 amino acids. V was trimmed by 5 bases and J by 2 bases, leaving 22 bases between them. Per the germline V gene, CDR1 is ENHRY and CDR2 is SYGVKD. The CDR3 is CAISPSGTGDVPYEQYV. CDR3 DNA: TGTGCCATCAGTCCCTCGGGAACGGGTGATGTACCCTACGAGCAGTACGTC.